This is a list of T cell receptor beta chains from one sample in a study of beta chain features in type 1 diabetes. Method: immunoSEQ multiplex PCR; TCRdb's copy keeps in-frame clones and lacks some. The repertoire holds about 150,000 clones, with 11% as singletons. Sequences were obtained from central memory CD4+ T cells from blood. The receptors were sampled from a man younger than 30 in good health. The CDR3 runs from the conserved cysteine through the conserved F or W. Each record gives: clone size, V gene, J gene, D gene, CDR3 DNA, CDR3 protein. A D gene is named only where the DNA matches it firmly. A row's size may be missing; if present it is once, few, many or a size class.

few	TRBV19	TRBJ2-1	TRBD2	TGTGCCAGTAGCCAAACTAGCGGGAGGTCCAATGAGCAGTTCTTC	CASSQTSGRSNEQFF
.	TRBV7-9	TRBJ1-1	TRBD1	TGTGCCAGCAGCCATGGGGACAGGGAGAACACTGAAGCTTTCTTT	CASSHGDRENTEAFF
.	TRBV2	TRBJ2-5	.	TGTGCCAGCAGTGTCCTAGCGGAGACCCAGTACTTC	CASSVLAETQYF
.	TRBV7-2	TRBJ2-7	.	TGTGCCAGCAGCTTAATATACGAGCAGTACTTC	CASSLIYEQYF
few	TRBV9	TRBJ2-2	.	TGTGCCAGCAGCGTGGGGACCCACACCGGGGAGCTGTTTTTT	CASSVGTHTGELFF
.	TRBV2	TRBJ1-5	.	TGTGCCAGCAGTGAGCAGGCTAATAATCAGCCCCAGCATTTT	CASSEQANNQPQHF
few	TRBV29-1	TRBJ1-4	.	TGCAGCGTTGAAGGGGGAGGGAAAACAGGAAAACTGTTTTTT	CSVEGGGKTGKLFF
.	TRBV4-2	TRBJ2-7	.	TGTGCCAGCAGCCGATCAGGGGCCGAGAGCTCCTACGAGCAGTACTTC	CASSRSGAESSYEQYF
.	TRBV9	TRBJ2-2	.	TGTGCCAGCAGCCGTAGACAGAGTCCGAACACCGGGGAGCTGTTTTTT	CASSRRQSPNTGELFF
.	TRBV18	TRBJ2-1	TRBD2	TGTGCCAGCTCACCCAGGGAGGGTGAGCAGTTCTTC	CASSPREGEQFF
few	TRBV14	TRBJ2-1	TRBD2	TGTGCCAGCAGCCAAGCGGGCCCCCCAAGCGGGAGGTACAATGAGCAGTTCTTC	CASSQAGPPSGRYNEQFF
.	TRBV29-1	TRBJ2-7	.	TGCAGCGGGGCAAGATCAGCCCACGAGCAGTACTTC	CSGARSAHEQYF
few	TRBV11-3	TRBJ1-1	.	TGTGCCAGCAGCTCGGACGGGAACACTGAAGCTTTCTTT	CASSSDGNTEAFF
.	TRBV6-1	TRBJ2-5	.	TGTGCCAGCAGTGAGGATACAGTACAAGAGACCCAGTACTTC	CASSEDTVQETQYF
.	TRBV29-1	TRBJ2-2	TRBD1	TGCAGCGTTCCCGACAGGGGGCGGACCGGGGAGCTGTTTTTT	CSVPDRGRTGELFF
few	TRBV6-5	TRBJ2-5	TRBD1	TGTGCCAGCAGTCCCGGGACAGGGTCTACGAAGCAGTACTTC	CASSPGTGSTKQYF
.	TRBV7-8	TRBJ1-3	.	TGTGCCAGCAGCTTAACACTGGCCCGCTCTGGAAACACCATATATTTT	CASSLTLARSGNTIYF
many	TRBV2	TRBJ2-7	TRBD1	TGTGCCAGCAGGAGAGATCTTTACCGGGACAGAAGCTCCTACGAGCAGTACTTC	CASRRDLYRDRSSYEQYF
few	TRBV29-1	TRBJ2-3	.	TGCAGCGTTGAGGGAGGTGGACTTACGCACACAGATACGCAGTATTTT	CSVEGGGLTHTDTQYF
.	TRBV21-1	TRBJ1-1	.	TGTGCCAGCAGCGCCTCCGAGGGAGACTACACTGAAGCTTTCTTT	CASSASEGDYTEAFF
.	TRBV7-9	TRBJ1-1	TRBD1	TGTGCCAGCAGCTTCCCAGGGGGGGAAGCTTTCTTT	CASSFPGGEAFF
.	TRBV7-9	TRBJ1-2	TRBD1	TGTGCCAGCAGTACTTTCCCGGGACAGGGCGCCTATGGCTACACCTTC	CASSTFPGQGAYGYTF
few	TRBV4-3	TRBJ2-7	TRBD1	TGCGCCAGCAGCCAAGGGGGTGGTATGGGACAGATGACCTACGAGCAGTACTTC	CASSQGGGMGQMTYEQYF
few	TRBV29-1	TRBJ2-7	TRBD1	TGCAGCGTCTCTAGACAGGGAGAAAGCGAGCAGTACTTC	CSVSRQGESEQYF
few	TRBV5-6	TRBJ1-2	.	TGTGCCAGCAGCTTGGAGGTTGGCTACACCTTC	CASSLEVGYTF
.	TRBV7-2	TRBJ2-4	TRBD2	TGTGCCAGCAGCGATACTAGCGGGGGGAAAAACATTCAGTACTTC	CASSDTSGGKNIQYF
.	TRBV9	TRBJ1-5	.	TGTGCCAGCAGCGTAGGTGGGACCAGCAATCAGCCCCAGCATTTT	CASSVGGTSNQPQHF
many	TRBV7-3	TRBJ1-6	TRBD1	TGTGCCAGCAGCTTAGGACAGGGATATAATTCACCCCTCCACTTT	CASSLGQGYNSPLHF
.	TRBV7-7	TRBJ2-3	.	TGTGCCAGCAGCTTAGGACGTACAGATACGCAGTATTTT	CASSLGRTDTQYF
.	TRBV27	TRBJ2-6	.	TGTGCCAGCAGTTTATTCGGATCTGGGGCCAACGTCCTGACTTTC	CASSLFGSGANVLTF
many	TRBV9	TRBJ1-4	.	TGTGCCAGCAGCGCGGACAGCTTTAATGAAAAACTGTTTTTT	CASSADSFNEKLFF
.	TRBV4-1	TRBJ1-2	.	TGCGCCAGCAGCCAAGATCGCGCTAGACTGAGTTATGGCTACACCTTC	CASSQDRARLSYGYTF
.	TRBV7-6	TRBJ1-5	TRBD1	TGTGCCAGCAGCTTAGAGGGCAGGGGGTATCGCAATCAGCCCCAGCATTTT	CASSLEGRGYRNQPQHF
.	TRBV4-2	TRBJ1-6	TRBD1	TGTGCCAGCAGCCTACAGGGGGAAGGTTCACCCCTCCACTTT	CASSLQGEGSPLHF
few	TRBV25-1	TRBJ2-5	TRBD1	TGTGCCAGCAGTGAACCGGCAGGGGGCGTTGAGACCCAGTACTTC	CASSEPAGGVETQYF
few	TRBV4-3	TRBJ2-3	TRBD2	TGCGCCAGCAGCCAAGTTGCGGGGGGAAGCACAGATACGCAGTATTTT	CASSQVAGGSTDTQYF
few	TRBV30	TRBJ1-1	.	TGTGCCTGGGAAAAACAGAGGAACACTGAAGCTTTCTTT	CAWEKQRNTEAFF
.	TRBV7-2	TRBJ2-3	TRBD2	TGTGCCAGCAGCTTAGAGGTCCGGGGCGGGAGGGGTGGAAATACGCAGTATTTT	CASSLEVRGGRGGNTQYF
few	TRBV29-1	TRBJ2-5	.	TGCAGCGTTGCGGGGAAAGAGACCCAGTACTTC	CSVAGKETQYF
.	TRBV9	TRBJ2-6	TRBD2	TGTGCCAGCAGCACCCCCCGGGGGGGACCTCCTGGGGCCAACGTCCTGACTTTC	CASSTPRGGPPGANVLTF
few	TRBV9	TRBJ1-4	.	TGTGCCAGCAGCACGGACACCTCTAATGAAAAACTGTTTTTT	CASSTDTSNEKLFF